This TCR beta chain was captured in a study of regulatory T cells (dated by TCRdb to the late 2010s). The study in broad terms: Between CD3G-deficient patients and healthy controls, the study compared T-cell receptor beta repertoires in sorted regulatory T cells, conventional CD4+ T cells and CD8+ T cells. What the work shows at the level of the full study, not this receptor alone: In patients, repertoires had restricted unique TRB V-J pairs and skewed V and J gene usage, with regulatory T cells showing the most marked changes. Conventional CD4+ T cells from CD3G-deficient patients were enriched for hydrophobic residues at CDR3 positions 6 and 7, suggesting more self-reactive specificities.

As concerns this clone: Its antigen is unknown. No base-level quality is on record; no much larger clone is a single base apart.

Evidence of autoimmunity was present in all CD3G-deficient patients, and the autoimmunity was more severe in two of the patients. Patients ranged from 2 to 39 years of age at testing and had reduced naive and increased memory CD4+ and CD8+ T-cell proportions. CD4+ cells were FACS-sorted into CD25-high CD127-low regulatory T cells and CD25-low CD127-high conventional CD4+ T cells. About six individuals with CD3G deficiency were included in the patient group. An international network of physicians spanning the United States, Europe and Asia provided the patient samples and clinical data. Peripheral blood mononuclear cells were isolated by Ficoll density separation. The multiplex PCR relied on 52 forward TRBV primers and 13 reverse TRBJ primers, and amplification bias was corrected through assay-based and computational methods. Within the immunoSEQ assay, multiplex PCR amplified rearranged TRB loci from genomic DNA. TRB amplicons were sequenced using an Illumina HiSeq platform. The study's own analysis went as follows. Custom algorithms error-filtered the raw sequences and aligned them to reference gene sequences, after which the immunoSEQ online tools were used for analysis. Productive and nonproductive TRB rearrangement frequencies were evaluated among both unique and total sequences. The likelihood of self-reactivity was estimated by examining two features, hydrophobicity and amino acid composition, of TRB CDR3 positions 6 and 7. For group comparisons, t tests, Mann-Whitney tests or two-way ANOVA were performed in Prism software. What TCRdb holds here is the immuneACCESS table cut down to in-frame rearrangements. Part of the clones is not present; checked against another copy, under half of the missing clones reflect an unresolved V gene, and the others are unexplained. The V and J calls and clone size were taken over from that table, and D and trimming were inferred from the DNA. The sample data list about 23,000 clones, and about 88% of these were observed just once. The ten largest make up approximately 1.3% of the sample.

CDR1 is given as SGHAT and CDR2 as FQNNGV, both from the germline V gene. From its cysteine to its phenylalanine, the CDR3 spans 15 amino acids. The DNA shown is the 45-base CDR3, in frame from base 1. Deletion took 2 bases off V and 6 bases off J, with a span of 13 bases between the germline ends. Material for sequencing was conventional CD4+ T cells sorted from blood. Rearrangement joined TRBV11-2 to TRBJ1-4, with a weak D call of TRBD1 (5 bases match). The origin of this receptor is a child between 5 and 17 years old with CD3G deficiency. At the DNA level, the sequence is TGTGCCAGCAGCTTAAGTGGGGGGAAGTATGAAAAACTGTTTTTT. Protein translation: CASSLSGGKYEKLFF.